Listed below are T cell receptor beta chains from one sample, sequenced in a study of OX40 agonist ivuxolimab in advanced cancers. Repertoires were generated with immunoSEQ multiplex PCR, while TCRdb's copy carries only in-frame clones and drops some. Of some 100,000 clones in the sample, 65% to 90% were seen once. The sample in question was CD4+ or CD8+ T cells sorted from blood, obtained in a trial of the OX40 agonist ivuxolimab. All receptors come from an adult with an advanced solid tumor such as melanoma, head and neck, liver or kidney cancer. The conserved cysteine and the conserved F or W are not part of the CDR3 here.

>TRBV27
ASSLVQAATNEKLF
>TRBV19
ASSIGTQPFRNEQF
>TRBV7-9
ASRLGGGQETQY
>TRBV4-1
ASSPRLAPLGNEQF
>TRBV5-8
ASSLQGGSYNEQF
>TRBV6-5
ASSFNRGTYEQY
>TRBV5-1
ASSLIGTGEETQY
>TRBV6-1
ASSERAAF
>TRBV5-4
ASSFRGADDEQF
>TRBV11-3
ASSSPGDPPYSNQPQH
>TRBV5-1
ASSLAGFSYNEQF
>TRBV4-1
ASSQDPDRVRAKNIQY
>TRBV29-1
SVVDSRNEKLF
>TRBV30
AWNRRRDIGSYEQY
>TRBV7-2
ASSLGRNTEAF
>TRBV5-8
ASSLALGDEQY
>TRBV29-1
SVVADSTDTQY
>TRBV28
ASSTTGGIGEQY
>TRBV13
ASSLRGTDTQY
>TRBV5-4
ASSFGGETQY
>TRBV6-5
ASSYDRDQETQY
>TRBV7-9
ASSPRGATDTQY
>TRBV19
ANRDRACSGLNTEAF
>TRBV6-5
ASRQGTYSEAF
>TRBV6-5
ASRMGVNYT